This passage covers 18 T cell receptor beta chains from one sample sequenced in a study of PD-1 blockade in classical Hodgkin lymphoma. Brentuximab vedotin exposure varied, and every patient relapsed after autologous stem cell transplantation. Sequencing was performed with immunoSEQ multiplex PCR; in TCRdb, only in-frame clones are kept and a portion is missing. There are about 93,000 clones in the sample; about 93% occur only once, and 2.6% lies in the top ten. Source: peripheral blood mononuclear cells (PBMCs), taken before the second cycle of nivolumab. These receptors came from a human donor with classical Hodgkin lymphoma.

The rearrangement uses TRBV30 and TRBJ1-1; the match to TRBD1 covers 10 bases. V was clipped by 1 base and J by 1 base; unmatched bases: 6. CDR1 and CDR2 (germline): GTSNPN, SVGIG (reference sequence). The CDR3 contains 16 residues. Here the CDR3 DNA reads TGTGCCTGGAGTGCCGACCGGGACAGGGGGAACACTGAAGCTTTCTTT. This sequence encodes CAWSADRDRGNTEAFF.

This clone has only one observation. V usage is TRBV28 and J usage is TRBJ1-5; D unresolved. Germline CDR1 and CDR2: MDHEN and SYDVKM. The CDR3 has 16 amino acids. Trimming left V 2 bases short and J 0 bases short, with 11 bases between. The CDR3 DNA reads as TGTGCCAGCAGTTTAAGTGGGGTCTATAGCAATCAGCCCCAGCATTTT. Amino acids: CASSLSGVYSNQPQHF. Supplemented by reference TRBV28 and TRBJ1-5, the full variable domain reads DVKVTQSSRYLVKRTGEKVFLECVQDMDHENMFWYRQDPGLGLRLIYFSYDVKMKEKGDIPEGYSVSREKKERFSLILESASTNQTSMYLCASSLSGVYSNQPQHFGDGTRLSIL.

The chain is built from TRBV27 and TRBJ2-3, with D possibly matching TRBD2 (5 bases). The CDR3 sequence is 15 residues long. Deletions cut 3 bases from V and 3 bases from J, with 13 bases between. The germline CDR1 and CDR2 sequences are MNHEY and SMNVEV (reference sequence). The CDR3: CASSFRPPGTDTQYF. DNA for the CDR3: TGTGCCAGCAGTTTCCGACCCCCGGGGACAGATACGCAGTATTTT.

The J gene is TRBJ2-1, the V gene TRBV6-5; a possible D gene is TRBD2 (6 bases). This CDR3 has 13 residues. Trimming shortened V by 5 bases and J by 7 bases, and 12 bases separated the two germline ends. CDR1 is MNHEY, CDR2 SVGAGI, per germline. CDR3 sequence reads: CASSQTSRNEQFF. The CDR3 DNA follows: TGTGCCAGCAGTCAGACTAGTCGTAATGAGCAGTTCTTC.

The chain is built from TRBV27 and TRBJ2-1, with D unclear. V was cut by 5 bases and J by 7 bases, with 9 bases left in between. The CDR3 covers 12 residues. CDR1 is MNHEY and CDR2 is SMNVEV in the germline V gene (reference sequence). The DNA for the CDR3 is TGTGCCAGCAGTCATAGAAGTAATGAGCAGTTCTTC. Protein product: CASSHRSNEQFF.

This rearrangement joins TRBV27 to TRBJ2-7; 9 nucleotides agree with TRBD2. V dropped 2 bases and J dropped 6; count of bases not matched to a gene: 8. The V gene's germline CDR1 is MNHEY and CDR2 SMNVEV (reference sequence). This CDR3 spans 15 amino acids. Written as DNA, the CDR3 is TGTGCCAGCAGTTTACCGCGCGGGAGGGCGGGCGAGCAGTACTTC. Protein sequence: CASSLPRGRAGEQYF.

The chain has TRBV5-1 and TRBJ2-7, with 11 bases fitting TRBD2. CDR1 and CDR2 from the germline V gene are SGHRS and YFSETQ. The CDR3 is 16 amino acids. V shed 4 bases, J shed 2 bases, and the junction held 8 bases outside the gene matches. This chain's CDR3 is CASSPGLAASAYEQYF. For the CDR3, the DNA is TGCGCCAGCAGCCCGGGACTAGCGGCGTCCGCCTACGAGCAGTACTTC.

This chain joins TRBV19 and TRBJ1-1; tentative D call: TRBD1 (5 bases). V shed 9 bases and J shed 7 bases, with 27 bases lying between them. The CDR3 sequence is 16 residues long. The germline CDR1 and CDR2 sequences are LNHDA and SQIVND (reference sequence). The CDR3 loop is CASHRGGEWARFEAFF. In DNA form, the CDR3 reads TGTGCCAGCCACCGGGGGGGGGAGTGGGCTCGATTTGAAGCTTTCTTT.

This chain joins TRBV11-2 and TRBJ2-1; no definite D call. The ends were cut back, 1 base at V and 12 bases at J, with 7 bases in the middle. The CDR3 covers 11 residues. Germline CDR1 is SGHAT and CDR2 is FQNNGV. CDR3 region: CASSLALRQFF. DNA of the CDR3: TGTGCCAGCAGCTTAGCCCTTAGGCAGTTCTTC.

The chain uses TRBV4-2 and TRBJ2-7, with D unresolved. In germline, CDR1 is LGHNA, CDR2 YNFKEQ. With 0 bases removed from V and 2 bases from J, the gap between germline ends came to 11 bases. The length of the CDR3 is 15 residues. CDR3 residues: CASSQEWAETYEQYF. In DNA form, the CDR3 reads TGTGCCAGCAGCCAAGAATGGGCGGAAACCTACGAGCAGTACTTC.

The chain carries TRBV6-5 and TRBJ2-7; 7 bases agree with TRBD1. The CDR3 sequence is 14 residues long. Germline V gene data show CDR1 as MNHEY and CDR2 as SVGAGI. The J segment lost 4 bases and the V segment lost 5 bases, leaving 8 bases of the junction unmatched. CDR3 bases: TGTGCCAGCAGTATGACAGGGTCCCCTTACGAGCAGTACTTC. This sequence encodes CASSMTGSPYEQYF.

The CDR3 DNA is TGTGCCAGCTCTCACCGGGACAGTAATGAAAAACTGTTTTTT. Protein: CASSHRDSNEKLFF. This chain links TRBV18 with TRBJ1-4; 7 bases are shared with TRBD1. Per the germline V gene, CDR1 is KGHSH and CDR2 is LQKENI. V shed 6 bases, J shed 4 bases, and the junction held 5 bases outside the gene matches. The CDR3 sequence is 14 residues long.

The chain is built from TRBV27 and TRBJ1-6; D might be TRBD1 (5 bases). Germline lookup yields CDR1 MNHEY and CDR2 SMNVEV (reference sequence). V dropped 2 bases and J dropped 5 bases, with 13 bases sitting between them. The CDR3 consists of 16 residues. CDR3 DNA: TGTGCCAGCAGTTTAGAGGGGAAGAGGGATAATTCACCCCTCCACTTT. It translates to CASSLEGKRDNSPLHF.

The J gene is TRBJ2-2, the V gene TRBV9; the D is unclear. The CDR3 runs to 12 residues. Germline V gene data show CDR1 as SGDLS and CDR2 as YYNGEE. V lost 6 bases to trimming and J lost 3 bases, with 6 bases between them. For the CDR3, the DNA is TGTGCCAGCAAACGAGACACCGGGGAGCTGTTTTTT. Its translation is CASKRDTGELFF. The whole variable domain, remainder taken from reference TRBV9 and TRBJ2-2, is DSGVTQTPKHLITATGQRVTLRCSPRSGDLSVYWYQQSLDQGLQFLIQYYNGEERAKGNILERFSAQQFPDLHSELNLSSLELGDSALYFCASKRDTGELFFGEGSRLTVL.

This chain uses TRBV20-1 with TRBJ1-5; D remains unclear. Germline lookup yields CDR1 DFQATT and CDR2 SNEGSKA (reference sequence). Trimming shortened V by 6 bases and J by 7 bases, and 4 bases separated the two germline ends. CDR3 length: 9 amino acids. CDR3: CSAGQPQHF. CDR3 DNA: TGCAGTGCGGGACAGCCCCAGCATTTT.

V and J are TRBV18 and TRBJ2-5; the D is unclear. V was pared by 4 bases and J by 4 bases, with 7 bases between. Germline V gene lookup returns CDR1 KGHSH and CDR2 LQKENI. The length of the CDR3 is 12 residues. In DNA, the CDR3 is TGTGCCAGCTCACAAGTAAGAGAGACCCAGTACTTC. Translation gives CASSQVRETQYF.

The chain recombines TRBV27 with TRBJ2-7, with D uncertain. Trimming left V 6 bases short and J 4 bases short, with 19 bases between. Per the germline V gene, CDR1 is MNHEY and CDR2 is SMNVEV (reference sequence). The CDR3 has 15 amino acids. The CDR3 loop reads CASSPRAVQEYEQYF. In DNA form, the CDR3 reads TGTGCCAGCAGCCCCAGAGCCGTGCAGGAGTACGAGCAGTACTTC.

This CDR3 reads CASRGRQGDTEAFF. The CDR3, as DNA: TGTGCCAGCAGAGGTAGACAGGGTGACACTGAAGCTTTCTTT. The chain links TRBV9 to TRBJ1-1; TRBD1 matches 7 bases. The CDR3 contains 14 residues. J gave up 3 bases and V 5 bases, and 7 bases lay outside the gene matches. Germline CDR1 and CDR2: SGDLS and YYNGEE.